This record concerns one T cell receptor beta chain sequence. Germline V gene lookup returns CDR1 KGHSH and CDR2 LQKENI. V lost 3 bases and J lost 6, with 11 bases in between. The CDR3 covers 13 residues. The data originate from a study of blood T cell repertoires in COVID-19. Study overall: There were acute and convalescent COVID-19 samples, and they came from the United States, Italy and Spain.

In the authors' methods: Reference gene primers were amplified, and this amplification served to estimate nucleated cell counts. Assay: immunoSEQ multiplex PCR; the TCRdb copy retains only in-frame clones and omits some. That table furnishes V, J and clone size, whereas the DNA furnished D and trimming. The profile covers 70,000 or so clones, with approximately 90% appearing a single time and under 6.5% taken by the ten largest. This TCR was sampled from a woman aged 18 to 35 with acute or convalescent COVID-19. The rearrangement links TRBV18 to TRBJ1-1; D uncertain. Sequenced sample: peripheral blood. In DNA, the CDR3 is TGTGCCAGCTCACCGACGATGGGCGCTGAAGCTTTCTTT. Protein: CASSPTMGAEAFF.